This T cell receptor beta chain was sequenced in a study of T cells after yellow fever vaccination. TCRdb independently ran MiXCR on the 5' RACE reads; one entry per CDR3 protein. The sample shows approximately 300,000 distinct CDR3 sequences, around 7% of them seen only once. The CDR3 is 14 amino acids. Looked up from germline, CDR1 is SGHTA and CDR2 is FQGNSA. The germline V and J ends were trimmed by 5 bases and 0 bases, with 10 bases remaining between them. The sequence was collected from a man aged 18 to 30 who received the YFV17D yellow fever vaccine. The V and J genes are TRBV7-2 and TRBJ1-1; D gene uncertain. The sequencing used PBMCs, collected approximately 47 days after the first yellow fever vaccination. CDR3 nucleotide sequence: TGTGCCAGCAGCATACCCACAGTGAACACTGAAGCTTTCTTT. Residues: CASSIPTVNTEAFF.